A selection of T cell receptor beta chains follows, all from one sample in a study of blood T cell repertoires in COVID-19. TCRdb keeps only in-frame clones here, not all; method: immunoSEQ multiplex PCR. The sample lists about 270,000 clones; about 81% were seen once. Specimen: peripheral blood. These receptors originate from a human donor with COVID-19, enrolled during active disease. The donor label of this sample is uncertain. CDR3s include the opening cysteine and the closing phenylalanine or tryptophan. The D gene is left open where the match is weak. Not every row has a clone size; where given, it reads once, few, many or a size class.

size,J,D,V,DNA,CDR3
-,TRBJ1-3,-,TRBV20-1,TGCAGTGCTAGTCACCCTAGCTCTGGAAACACCATATATTTT,CSASHPSSGNTIYF
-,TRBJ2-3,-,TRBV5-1,TGCGCCAGCAGCGGAGGGACTCCCACAGATACGCAGTATTTT,CASSGGTPTDTQYF
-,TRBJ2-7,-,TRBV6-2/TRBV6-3,TGTGCCAGCAGTTCACTCATCTACGAGCAGTACTTC,CASSSLIYEQYF
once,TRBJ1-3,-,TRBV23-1,TGCGCCAGCAGTCATAATGATGGTCGGACAGCCTTATACGCCAACTCTGGAAACACCATATATTTT,CASSHNDGRTALYANSGNTIYF
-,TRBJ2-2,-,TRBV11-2,TGTGCCAGCAGCTTAGATCTGGGGCCTGGCGGGGAGCTGTTTTTT,CASSLDLGPGGELFF
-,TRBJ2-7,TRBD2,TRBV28,TGTGCCAGCAGTGGGGCTAGCGGGATGTACGAGCAGTACTTC,CASSGASGMYEQYF
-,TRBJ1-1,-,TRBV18,TGTGCCAGCTCACCACAGAGTAATGAAGCTTTCTTT,CASSPQSNEAFF
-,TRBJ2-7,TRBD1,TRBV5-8,TGTGCCAGCAGCTTAACGGGACAGGGAGGCGAGCAGTACTTC,CASSLTGQGGEQYF
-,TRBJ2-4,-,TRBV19,TGTGCCAGTAGTCCCGGGGGACAGAGAGCCAAAAACATTCAGTACTTC,CASSPGGQRAKNIQYF
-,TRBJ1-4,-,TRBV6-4,TGTGCCAGCAGCAGGAACGGGGCAACTAATGAAAAACTGTTTTTT,CASSRNGATNEKLFF
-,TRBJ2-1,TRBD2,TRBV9,TGTGCCAGCAGCCGTGCCGGGACTAGGGGTTCAGAAGAGCAGTTCTTC,CASSRAGTRGSEEQFF
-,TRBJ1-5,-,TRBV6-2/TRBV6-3,TGTGCCAGCAGTTACGCGGCAGGGCAACAGCCCCAGCATTTT,CASSYAAGQQPQHF
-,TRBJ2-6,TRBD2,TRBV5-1,TGCGCCAGCAGTTCTATAGCGGGAGGGCCGGGGTCTGGGGCCAACGTCCTGACTTTC,CASSSIAGGPGSGANVLTF
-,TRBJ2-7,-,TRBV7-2,TGTGCCAGCAGCTCTACTAGGAGCCACGAGCAGTACTTC,CASSSTRSHEQYF
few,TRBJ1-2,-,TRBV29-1,TGCAGCGTTGATGAAGCGCATTCCTATGGCTACACCTTC,CSVDEAHSYGYTF